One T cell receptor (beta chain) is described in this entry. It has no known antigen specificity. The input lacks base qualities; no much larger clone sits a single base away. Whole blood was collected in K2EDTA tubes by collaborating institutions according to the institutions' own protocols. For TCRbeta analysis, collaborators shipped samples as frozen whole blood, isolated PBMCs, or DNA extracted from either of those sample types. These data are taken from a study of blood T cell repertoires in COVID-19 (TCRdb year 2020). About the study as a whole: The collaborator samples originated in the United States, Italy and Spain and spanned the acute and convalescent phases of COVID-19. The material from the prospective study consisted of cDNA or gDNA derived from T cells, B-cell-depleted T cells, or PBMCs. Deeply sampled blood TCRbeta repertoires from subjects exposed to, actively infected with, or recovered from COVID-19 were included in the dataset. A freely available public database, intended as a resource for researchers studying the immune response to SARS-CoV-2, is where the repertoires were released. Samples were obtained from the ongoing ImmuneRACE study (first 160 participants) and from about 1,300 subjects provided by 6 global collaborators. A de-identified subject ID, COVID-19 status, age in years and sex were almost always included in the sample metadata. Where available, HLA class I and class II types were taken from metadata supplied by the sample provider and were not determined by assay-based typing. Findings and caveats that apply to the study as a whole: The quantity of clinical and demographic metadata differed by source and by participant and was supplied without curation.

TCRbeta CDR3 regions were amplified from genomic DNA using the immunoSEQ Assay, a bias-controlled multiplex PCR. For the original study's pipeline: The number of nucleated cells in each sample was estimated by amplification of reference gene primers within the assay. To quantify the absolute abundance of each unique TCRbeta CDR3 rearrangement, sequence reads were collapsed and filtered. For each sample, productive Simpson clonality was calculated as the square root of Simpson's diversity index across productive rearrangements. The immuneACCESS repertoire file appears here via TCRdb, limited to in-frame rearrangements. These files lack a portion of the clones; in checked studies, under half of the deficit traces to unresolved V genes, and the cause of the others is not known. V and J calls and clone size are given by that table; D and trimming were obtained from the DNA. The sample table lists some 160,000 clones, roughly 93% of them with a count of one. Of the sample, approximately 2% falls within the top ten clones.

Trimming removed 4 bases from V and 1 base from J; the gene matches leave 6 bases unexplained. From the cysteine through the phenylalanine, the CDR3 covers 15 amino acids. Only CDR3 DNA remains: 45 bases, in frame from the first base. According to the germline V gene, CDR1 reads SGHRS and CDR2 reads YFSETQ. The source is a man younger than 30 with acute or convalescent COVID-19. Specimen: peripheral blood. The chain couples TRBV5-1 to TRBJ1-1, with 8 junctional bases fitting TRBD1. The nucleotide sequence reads TGCGCCAGCAGCCCCCGGACAGGGACGAACACTGAAGCTTTCTTT. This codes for CASSPRTGTNTEAFF.